A selection of T cell receptor beta chains follows, all from one sample in a study of CD8 T cells in cerebrospinal fluid in Alzheimer's disease. TCRdb reanalyzed the 10x single-cell sequencing reads and collapses them to one entry per CDR3 protein, without DNA. This sample contains approximately 1,200 distinct CDR3 sequences. Sequences were obtained from cerebrospinal fluid. Receptors were obtained from a human donor with Parkinson's disease. Both conserved end residues are part of each CDR3. Rows give clone size only sometimes, using once, few, many, or a class for an expanded clone.

v_gene	abundance	j_gene	CDR3aa
TRBV30	medium-sized	TRBJ1-3	CAWRAKQGVGNTIYF
TRBV12-3/TRBV12-4	medium-sized	TRBJ1-2	CASRPLGTDNYGYTF
TRBV20-1	medium-sized	TRBJ2-1	CSATGLKTYNEQFF
TRBV28	medium-sized	TRBJ2-7	CASSLTGAANYEQYF
TRBV19	medium-sized	TRBJ2-2	CASNRPGSGTGELFF
TRBV4-2	medium-sized	TRBJ2-7	CASSLRRESAGNYEQYF
TRBV7-8	medium-sized	TRBJ2-5	CASSLQSGGAEETQYF
TRBV9	medium-sized	TRBJ2-1	CASSGRLAGGHSSYNEQFF
TRBV11-1	NA	TRBJ1-1	CASSSHEVGVTEAFF
TRBV11-2	large	TRBJ2-3	CASSPRLAGGVDTQYF
TRBV20-1	NA	TRBJ2-2	CSAETGTGAAGELFF
TRBV14	medium-sized	TRBJ2-1	CASSPQPGQGLGRNEQFF
TRBV5-1	NA	TRBJ2-3	CASSFSVGSRTDTQYF
TRBV11-2	NA	TRBJ1-6	CASSHTSKIGTGNSPLHF
TRBV11-3	medium-sized	TRBJ1-2	CASSLDLSNYGYTF
TRBV28	medium-sized	TRBJ2-3	CASSPDLPGTDTQYF
TRBV29-1	medium-sized	TRBJ1-1	CSVGGPSEAFF
TRBV10-3	NA	TRBJ1-6	CAISRQTNSPLHF
TRBV19	NA	TRBJ2-4	CASSIDRGRTSRLNIQYF
TRBV5-4	NA	TRBJ2-5	CASSPGTSGRQETQYF
TRBV9	NA	TRBJ1-4	CASSEFMPGTTNEKLFF
TRBV2	medium-sized	TRBJ1-3	CASSVDLSGNTIYF
TRBV4-3	medium-sized	TRBJ2-7	CASSQVREGYEQYF
TRBV24-1	medium-sized	TRBJ2-7	CATSDSGQDYEQYF
TRBV19	NA	TRBJ1-2	CASSIGQTNYGYTF
TRBV7-8	medium-sized	TRBJ1-1	CASSRRDGRQGTEAFF
TRBV6-4	medium-sized	TRBJ2-7	CASRPLAGGSSYEQYF
TRBV6-6	medium-sized	TRBJ2-7	CASSYIGGIYEQYF
TRBV30	NA	TRBJ2-1	CAWSVGQRSYNEQFF
TRBV7-2	medium-sized	TRBJ2-7	CASSSLLTSKYEQYF
TRBV5-1	medium-sized	TRBJ2-5	CASSLAATGRETQYF
TRBV20-1	medium-sized	TRBJ2-5	CSARARETQYF
TRBV7-3	medium-sized	TRBJ1-1	CASSLTGQGRTAFF
TRBV19	medium-sized	TRBJ1-1	CASSPGQGWTEAFF
TRBV6-1	NA	TRBJ2-7	CASSEAQTRSEQYF
TRBV27	large	TRBJ1-5	CASSLVARIGNQPQHF
TRBV20-1	medium-sized	TRBJ2-3	CSAKGGGLDTQYF
TRBV20-1	medium-sized	TRBJ1-2	CSASTHNYGYTF
TRBV20-1	NA	TRBJ2-3	CSASGTPGQGRGTQYF
TRBV6-1	medium-sized	TRBJ1-1	CASSEAQGRVTEAFF
TRBV7-8	medium-sized	TRBJ2-2	CASSHLAGGRAVYTGELFF